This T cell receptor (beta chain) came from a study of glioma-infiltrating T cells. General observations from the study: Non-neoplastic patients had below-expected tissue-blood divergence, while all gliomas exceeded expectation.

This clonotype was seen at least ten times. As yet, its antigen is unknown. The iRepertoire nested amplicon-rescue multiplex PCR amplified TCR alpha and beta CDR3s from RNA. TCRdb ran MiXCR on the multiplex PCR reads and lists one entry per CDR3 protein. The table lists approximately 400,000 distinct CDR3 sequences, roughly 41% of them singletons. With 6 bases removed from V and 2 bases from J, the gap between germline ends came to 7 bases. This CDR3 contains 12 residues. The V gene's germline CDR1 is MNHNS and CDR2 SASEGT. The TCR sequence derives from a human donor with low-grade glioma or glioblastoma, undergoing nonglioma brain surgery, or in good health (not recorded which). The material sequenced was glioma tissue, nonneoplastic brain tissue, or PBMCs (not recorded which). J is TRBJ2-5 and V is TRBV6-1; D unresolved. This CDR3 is CASRGPQETQYF. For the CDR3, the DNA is TGTGCCAGCAGGGGTCCTCAAGAGACCCAGTACTTC.